These 29 T cell receptor beta chains originate from one sample sequenced in a study of blood T cells in healthy people across ages. The use of a sample-barcoded 5' primer and a J-beta primer mix characterized a second PCR of roughly 6 to 12 cycles. MiXCR, applied by TCRdb to the 5' RACE reads, yields one record per CDR3 protein. The sample has roughly 1.9 million distinct CDR3 sequences, approximately 39% seen once. Material: blood. The receptors here all came from a human donor in good health.

This clonotype was counted a few times. The chain recombines TRBV7-2 with TRBJ1-5, with 9 bases that match TRBD1. Germline CDR1 reads SGHTA; CDR2 reads FQGNSA. CDR3 length equals 20 residues. V was pared by 2 bases and J by 3 bases, with 17 bases of the junction left unmatched. CDR3 nucleotides: TGTGCCAGCAGCTTATCCCGGGACAGGGTCCGAGGATGGTTCAATCAGCCCCAGCATTTT. It specifies CASSLSRDRVRGWFNQPQHF.

This chain connects TRBV6-5 to TRBJ1-1; 8 nucleotides align to TRBD1. Germline CDR1 is MNHEY and CDR2 is SVGAGI. V gave up 6 bases and J gave up 3 bases; unmatched junction bases: 3. The CDR3 sequence is 13 residues long. The CDR3 here is CASRWTGYTEAFF. For the CDR3, the DNA is TGTGCCAGCAGATGGACAGGGTACACTGAAGCTTTCTTT.

This clonotype was detected only a few times. The V and J genes are TRBV18 and TRBJ1-2, with 7 bases fitting TRBD1. CDR3 length: 14 amino acids. V shed 0 bases and J 8 bases; nucleotides not matched to a gene: 6. CDR1 is KGHSH and CDR2 is LQKENI in the germline V gene. CDR3 in DNA: TGTGCCAGCTCACCACCGACAGGGCTGGGCGGCTACACCTTC. Its protein is CASSPPTGLGGYTF.

The chain uses TRBV7-9 and TRBJ2-7, with D possibly TRBD2 on 5 matching bases. The CDR3 has 15 residues. V gave up 0 bases and J gave up 5 bases, with 14 bases separating them. CDR1 is SEHNR and CDR2 is FQNEAQ in the germline V gene (reference sequence). CDR3 in DNA: TGTGCCAGCAGCTTAGCCAGCGGATCCCTCCACGAGCAGTACTTC. Protein: CASSLASGSLHEQYF.

This clonotype occurred a few times. The CDR3 DNA is TGTGCCATCAGTGGCATTGCAGAGAATGAGCAGTTCTTC. Residues: CAISGIAENEQFF. The chain couples TRBV10-3 to TRBJ2-1; D gene uncertain. This CDR3 has 13 residues. In germline, CDR1 is ENHRY, CDR2 SYGVKD. V lost 4 bases and J 7 bases, leaving 11 bases between the germline ends.

V is TRBV7-8 and J is TRBJ2-7, with 11 bases fitting TRBD2. This CDR3 is 18 amino acids long. The germline CDR1 and CDR2 sequences are SGHVS and FQNEAQ. V lost 4 bases and J lost 6; bases outside the gene matches: 17. The CDR3 sequence is CASSSPPYTSGRGTEQYF. Written as DNA, the CDR3 is TGTGCCAGCAGCTCACCGCCGTACACTAGCGGGAGAGGTACCGAGCAGTACTTC.

There are a few counts of this clonotype. This chain joins TRBV13 and TRBJ2-7; 10 bases are a match to TRBD1. Germline-derived CDR1 and CDR2 are PRHDT and FYEKMQ (reference sequence). V gave up 6 bases and J gave up 3 bases; unmatched junction bases: 8. CDR3 length equals 15 residues. CDR3 in DNA: TGTGCCAGCAGAGGGGAGGGACAGGGGTTCTACGAGCAGTACTTC. Protein: CASRGEGQGFYEQYF.

This clonotype was recorded a few times. The CDR3, as DNA: TGTGCCAGCAGCCAAGATCAGGGCGACGAGCAGTACTTC. Its translation is CASSQDQGDEQYF. V is TRBV16 and J is TRBJ2-5; D possibly corresponds to TRBD1 (5 bases). The last part of the DNA fits TRBJ2-7 better; the J call may be wrong. The CDR3 covers 13 residues. CDR1 is KGHSY and CDR2 is FQNENV in the germline V gene.

J is TRBJ2-3 and V is TRBV2, with 10 positions matching TRBD1. The CDR3 runs to 13 residues. J was trimmed by 11 bases and V by 5 bases; bases with no gene match: 7. From germline, CDR1 is SNHLY and CDR2 FYNNEI. The CDR3 nucleotides are TGTGCCAGCAGTTTCCGGGACAGGGGAGGGCAGTATTTT. Translating it yields CASSFRDRGGQYF. Drawing the rest from reference TRBV2 and TRBJ2-3, the complete variable domain is EPEVTQTPSHQVTQMGQEVILRCVPISNHLYFYWYRQILGQKVEFLVSFYNNEISEKSEIFDDQFSVERPDGSNFTLKIRSTKLEDSAMYFCASSFRDRGGQYFGPGTRLTVL.

This clonotype showed up just a few times. V usage is TRBV4-2 and J usage is TRBJ1-2, with D perhaps matching TRBD1 (6 bases). Germline V gives CDR1 LGHNA, CDR2 YNFKEQ. The CDR3 is made up of 14 amino acids. V was shortened by 3 bases and J by 2 bases, with 10 bases between the two germline ends. Written as DNA, the CDR3 is TGTGCCAGCAGCCAGGGGGCAGAAAACTATGGCTACACCTTC. Its protein is CASSQGAENYGYTF.

The chain carries TRBV29-1 and TRBJ1-1; 7 bases line up with TRBD1. The CDR3 sequence is 14 residues long. V shed 6 bases and J 3 bases; nucleotides not matched to a gene: 10. Germline CDR1 SQVTM, CDR2 ANQGSEA. The CDR3 loop reads CSVHRQGEYTEAFF. The CDR3 region has the DNA TGCAGCGTCCACCGACAGGGTGAATACACTGAAGCTTTCTTT.

This clonotype was detected a few times. The chain joins TRBV29-1 to TRBJ2-1; no definite D call. Germline CDR1 SQVTM, CDR2 ANQGSEA. The CDR3 totals 14 residues. The V and J ends lost 4 bases and 4 bases respectively, with 14 bases between them. The CDR3 here is CSVVGPQNYNEQFF. The DNA of the CDR3 is TGCAGCGTTGTCGGCCCACAGAATTACAATGAGCAGTTCTTC.

The chain recombines TRBV12-3 or TRBV12-4 with TRBJ2-1; 8 bases map to TRBD1. Losses at the gene ends were 1 base for V and 10 bases for J; bases not matched to a gene: 6. This CDR3 region has 14 residues. For the CDR3, the DNA is TGTGCCAGCAGTTTAGGGCAGGGGGCGTGGGAGCAGTTCTTC. Its protein product is CASSLGQGAWEQFF.

This clonotype was picked up a small number of times. V usage is TRBV5-6 and J usage is TRBJ2-5, with 7 bases lining up with TRBD1. CDR1 and CDR2 (germline): SGHDT, YYEEEE. After removal of 0 bases from V and 0 bases from J, the junction contained 8 bases not matched to a gene. This CDR3 has 17 residues. CDR3 DNA: TGTGCCAGCAGCTTGGAAACCGGGACAGATAACCAAGAGACCCAGTACTTC. It translates to CASSLETGTDNQETQYF.

This clonotype was seen repeatedly, ten times or more. This chain connects TRBV20-1 to TRBJ2-5; 9 bases align to TRBD1. The trim removed 4 bases at V and 4 bases at J, leaving 1 base unmatched. The CDR3 extends over 12 amino acids. Germline V gene sequence: CDR1 DFQATT, CDR2 SNEGSKA (reference sequence). CDR3 protein: CSAKTGGETQYF. The CDR3 nucleotides are TGCAGTGCTAAGACAGGGGGAGAGACCCAGTACTTC.

The J gene is TRBJ2-1, the V gene TRBV6-2 or TRBV6-3; D unclear. From germline, CDR1 is MNHEY and CDR2 SVGEGT. V dropped 0 bases and J dropped 10 bases, with 10 bases sitting between them. CDR3 length equals 13 residues. CDR3 region: CASSYSDSAEQFF. CDR3 in DNA: TGTGCCAGCAGTTACTCTGACTCGGCAGAGCAGTTCTTC.

This clonotype occurred a few times. The V and J genes are TRBV6-2 or TRBV6-3 and TRBJ2-1; a possible D gene is TRBD1 (6 bases). The CDR3 runs to 12 residues. Germline values: CDR1 MNHEY, CDR2 SVGEGT. V shed 6 bases and J shed 10 bases, with 13 bases lying between them. CDR3 sequence (DNA): TGTGCCAGCAGATCCGGGACATTGGAGCAGTTCTTC. Translating it yields CASRSGTLEQFF.

This clonotype appeared a single time. The chain couples TRBV20-1 to TRBJ2-1, with D possibly TRBD2 on 6 matching bases. CDR1 and CDR2 (germline): DFQATT, SNEGSKA (reference sequence). This CDR3 has 16 amino acids. Trimming removed 3 bases at V and 3 bases at J, with 18 bases between. The CDR3 here is CSASGPAGNLYNEQFF. The DNA for the CDR3 is TGCAGTGCTAGTGGGCCGGCGGGGAACCTCTACAATGAGCAGTTCTTC.

The CDR3 is CASSVGDRGRSPLHF. The CDR3 coding sequence is TGTGCCAGCAGTGTTGGAGACAGGGGACGTTCACCCCTCCACTTT. The rearrangement links TRBV2 to TRBJ1-6; 8 bases are a match to TRBD1. The ends lost 4 bases at V and 9 bases at J; junction bases unmatched: 8. CDR3 size: 15 residues. Looked up from germline, CDR1 is SNHLY and CDR2 is FYNNEI.

V usage is TRBV6-1 and J usage is TRBJ1-2; 7 nucleotides match TRBD1. Losses at the gene ends were 8 bases for V and 2 bases for J; bases not matched to a gene: 11. The length of the CDR3 is 15 residues. CDR1 and CDR2 from the germline V gene are MNHNS and SASEGT. The CDR3 region is CASLTTGTKNYGYTF. The CDR3 nucleotides read TGTGCCAGCCTCACGACAGGGACCAAGAACTATGGCTACACCTTC.

This clonotype has just a few counts. This chain connects TRBV28 to TRBJ2-3; D is undetermined. V gave up 6 bases and J gave up 0 bases, with 7 bases separating them. The length of the CDR3 is 13 residues. Germline CDR1 and CDR2: MDHEN and SYDVKM. The CDR3 loop reads CASRMMSTDTQYF. The CDR3 coding sequence is TGTGCCAGCAGGATGATGAGCACAGATACGCAGTATTTT. Filled out from reference TRBV28 and TRBJ2-3, the complete variable domain reads DVKVTQSSRYLVKRTGEKVFLECVQDMDHENMFWYRQDPGLGLRLIYFSYDVKMKEKGDIPEGYSVSREKKERFSLILESASTNQTSMYLCASRMMSTDTQYFGPGTRLTVL.

This clonotype has just a few counts. This chain connects TRBV6-2 or TRBV6-3 to TRBJ2-7, with TRBD2 as a possible D gene (5 bases). The DNA end lines up better with TRBJ2-5; the J call may be wrong. The germline CDR1 and CDR2 sequences are MNHEY and SVGEGT. This CDR3 spans 16 amino acids. The CDR3: CASSPWGREGQETQYF. The CDR3 coding sequence is TGTGCCAGCAGTCCCTGGGGAAGAGAGGGACAAGAGACCCAGTACTTC.

A few counts support this clonotype. The V gene is TRBV27, the J gene TRBJ2-4; D unclear. The last part of the DNA fits TRBJ2-5 better; the J call may be wrong. CDR3 length: 15 residues. Germline CDR1 reads MNHEY; CDR2 reads SMNVEV (reference sequence). CDR3 sequence: CASSLSWEVKETQYF. The DNA of the CDR3 is TGTGCCAGCAGTTTATCGTGGGAAGTAAAAGAGACCCAGTACTTC.

This clonotype has just a few counts. This chain uses TRBV7-6 with TRBJ1-1; TRBD1 might be the D (5 bases). Looked up from germline, CDR1 is SGHVS and CDR2 is FNYEAQ. V was pared by 3 bases and J by 8 bases, with 13 bases between. The CDR3 consists of 13 residues. The CDR3 DNA is TGTGCCAGCAGCTTTCGGGGAGGGGAGGAAGCTTTCTTT. Amino acids: CASSFRGGEEAFF.

This clonotype was seen a single time. The chain employs TRBV7-8 and TRBJ1-2; 9 bases are a match to TRBD1. The CDR3 runs to 14 residues. Trimming removed 6 bases from V and 4 bases from J; junction bases left unmatched: 6. From germline, CDR1 is SGHVS and CDR2 FQNEAQ. CDR3 amino acids: CASSIQGAGYGYTF. The CDR3 coding sequence is TGTGCCAGCAGTATACAGGGGGCTGGCTATGGCTACACCTTC.

The chain carries TRBV3-1 and TRBJ1-2; D perhaps matches TRBD1 (6 bases). This CDR3 region has 12 residues. The V end lost 2 bases, the J end lost 7 bases, and 8 bases lay between the germline ends. Germline CDR1 is LGHDT and CDR2 is YNNKEL (reference sequence). CDR3: CASSQTTGGYTF. In DNA, the CDR3 is TGTGCCAGCAGCCAAACGACAGGTGGCTACACCTTC.

In its sample, this clonotype was seen many times. The chain employs TRBV20-1 and TRBJ2-7; no reliable D call. V lost 0 bases, J lost 7 bases, and 7 bases lay in between. The CDR3 runs to 11 residues. Germline V gene lookup returns CDR1 DFQATT and CDR2 SNEGSKA (reference sequence). CDR3 sequence: CSARDYPEQYF. In nucleotides, the CDR3 is TGCAGTGCTAGAGATTATCCTGAGCAGTACTTC.

J is TRBJ2-3 and V is TRBV7-3; TRBD1 is a possible D gene (6 bases). Germline lookup yields CDR1 SGHTA and CDR2 FQGTGA. Trimming took 3 bases from V and 5 from J, leaving 9 bases between them. The CDR3 spans 13 residues. CDR3 in amino acids: CASSFGQLDTQYF. CDR3 bases: TGTGCCAGCAGCTTCGGACAGCTAGATACGCAGTATTTT.

As concerns this clonotype: This may be a read error: a much more frequent sequence differs by one nucleotide. This chain connects TRBV6-2 or TRBV6-3 to TRBJ2-3, with D tentatively TRBD2 (5 bases). The CDR3 runs 13 residues. Germline lookup yields CDR1 MNHEY and CDR2 SVGEGT. The V end lost 2 bases, the J end lost 5 bases, and 8 bases lay between the germline ends. The CDR3, as DNA: TGTGCCAGCAGTTACCTCCGGGAAGATACGCAGTATTTT. Translation: CASSYLREDTQYF.